This T cell receptor (beta chain) comes out of a study of OX40 agonist ivuxolimab in advanced cancers. On the study more broadly: Subjects had a mean age of around 60 years, with a range of about 20 to 85; around 83% were male. Study-wide points: On average, CD8+ T cells had more expanded clones than CD4+. Both blood CD4+ and CD8+ T cells showed clonal growth by week 6 at 0.1 to 3.0 mg/kg.

Data came from immunoSEQ multiplex PCR; TCRdb stores just in-frame clones and leaves some out. The sample carries about 110,000 clones, 91% recorded once. This clone has just a few counts. Its antigen is still unknown. V was clipped by 0 bases and J by 7 bases; unmatched bases: 8. Looked up from germline, CDR1 is LGHNA and CDR2 is YNFKEQ. The CDR3 spans 16 residues. Sequenced material: CD4+ or CD8+ T cells sorted from blood, taken in a trial of the OX40 agonist ivuxolimab. The TCR sequence derives from an adult with an advanced solid tumor such as melanoma, head and neck, liver or kidney cancer. The chain links TRBV4-2 to TRBJ1-5; 8 nucleotides match TRBD1. The CDR3 here is CASSQDLDRGGQPQHF. The DNA of the CDR3 is TGTGCCAGCAGCCAAGATCTTGACAGGGGAGGCCAGCCCCAGCATTTT.